The 32 T cell receptor beta chains listed next were all sequenced from one sample in a study of cytomegalovirus exposure and HLA in healthy donors. PCR employed 60 Vbeta and 13 Jbeta primers. Here immunoSEQ multiplex PCR was the method, and the copy in TCRdb shows in-frame clones only, minus some. This sample carries roughly 50,000 clones, roughly 75% of them seen once, and the ten largest clones take 6.5% to 8.5%. The specimen was PBMCs. These receptor sequences come from a man in his thirties or forties in good health and CMV-seropositive.

The V call is TRBV6-1, the J call TRBJ2-6; tentatively, D is TRBD1 (5 bases). This CDR3 contains 15 residues. V was clipped by 0 bases and J by 3 bases, with 6 bases between them. Germline-derived CDR1 and CDR2 are MNHNS and SASEGT. This chain's CDR3 is CASSEAQGGANVLTF. DNA for the CDR3: TGTGCCAGCAGTGAAGCGCAGGGTGGGGCCAACGTCCTGACTTTC.

A note on this clone: The junction differs from germline at one of its ends, possibly a read error. The V call is TRBV11-2, the J call TRBJ2-7; weak D call: TRBD1 (5 bases). The V gene's germline CDR1 is SGHAT and CDR2 FQNNGV. This CDR3 is built from 13 residues. The chain's CDR3 is CASRVGASSEQYF. The CDR3 coding sequence is TGTGCCAGTAGGGTAGGGGCTTCCTCCGAGCAGTACTTC.

The chain employs TRBV27 and TRBJ1-4, with TRBD1 as a possible D gene (5 bases). Between the trimmed V and J ends, which lost 4 bases and 6 bases, there was a span of 15 bases. Germline loops: CDR1 MNHEY, CDR2 SMNVEV (reference sequence). This CDR3 comprises 15 residues. The CDR3 bases are TGTGCCAGCAGTTCCCGACCGAAAGGGGATGAAAAACTGTTTTTT. Translation: CASSSRPKGDEKLFF.

V is TRBV30 and J is TRBJ1-2, with a tentative D call TRBD1 (6 bases). The length of the CDR3 is 17 residues. The germline gives CDR1 GTSNPN, CDR2 SVGIG (reference sequence). Trimming left V 4 bases short and J 2 bases short, with 23 bases between. Here the CDR3 DNA reads TGTGCCTGGACGTCTTTGTGGGGGCCCCAACTAAACTATGGCTACACCTTC. Protein sequence: CAWTSLWGPQLNYGYTF. The complete variable domain, with remaining parts taken from reference TRBV30 and TRBJ1-2, reads SQTIHQWPATLVQPVGSPLSLECTVEGTSNPNLYWYRQAAGRGLQLLFYSVGIGQISSEVPQNLSASRPQDRQFILSSKKLLLSDSGFYLCAWTSLWGPQLNYGYTFGSGTRLTVV.

This chain joins TRBV15 and TRBJ1-5; weak D call: TRBD1 (6 bases). Looked up from germline, CDR1 is LNHNV and CDR2 is YYDKDF (reference sequence). Trimming took off 1 base at V and 7 bases at J, with 17 bases between the two ends. The CDR3 contains 16 residues. CDR3 sequence (DNA): TGTGCCACCAGCAGAGTTGTGAGGCAGGGGAGACAGCCCCAGCATTTT. Translation gives CATSRVVRQGRQPQHF.

The genes are TRBV30 and TRBJ2-5; 15 bases map to TRBD2. Germline V gives CDR1 GTSNPN, CDR2 SVGIG (reference sequence). V lost 3 bases to trimming and J lost 5 bases; unmatched junction nucleotides: 7. The CDR3 sequence is 16 residues long. CDR3 nucleotide sequence: TGTGCCTGGAGCCCCGGACTAGCGGGGGGGAGGGAGACCCAGTACTTC. Protein: CAWSPGLAGGRETQYF.

V usage is TRBV9 and J usage is TRBJ2-7, with D perhaps matching TRBD1 (5 bases). Trimming pared 0 bases from V and 3 bases from J, leaving 28 bases between. CDR1 SGDLS and CDR2 YYNGEE come from the germline V gene. The CDR3 consists of 20 residues. Here the CDR3 reads CASSVGAAGFVVGKDYEQYF. The DNA of the CDR3 is TGTGCCAGCAGCGTAGGAGCCGCAGGGTTTGTGGTGGGGAAGGACTACGAGCAGTACTTC.

The chain joins TRBV11-3 to TRBJ2-3, with D possibly matching TRBD2 (5 bases). The CDR3 consists of 14 residues. V dropped 5 bases and J dropped 2 bases, with 11 bases sitting between them. Germline V gene lookup returns CDR1 SGHNT and CDR2 YENEEA. CDR3 DNA: TGTGCCAGCAGCCCTAGCCTTATCACAGATACGCAGTATTTT. Protein product: CASSPSLITDTQYF.

This chain connects TRBV6-1 to TRBJ2-7; D is undetermined. Germline values: CDR1 MNHNS, CDR2 SASEGT. Trimming removed 3 bases from V and 3 bases from J, with 12 bases in between. The length of the CDR3 is 14 residues. CDR3 coding DNA: TGTGCCAGCAGTGATTCCACCACAGTCTACGAGCAGTACTTC. Its translation is CASSDSTTVYEQYF.

The rearrangement uses TRBV7-9 and TRBJ1-6, with 7 bases matching TRBD1. The ends lost 5 bases at V and 5 bases at J; junction bases unmatched: 3. The CDR3 contains 14 residues. From germline, CDR1 is SEHNR and CDR2 FQNEAQ (reference sequence). The CDR3 loop reads CASSRQGHNSPLHF. In DNA form, the CDR3 reads TGTGCCAGCAGCCGACAGGGACATAATTCACCCCTCCACTTT.

This chain connects TRBV2 to TRBJ2-3, with 8 bases aligning to TRBD2. The CDR3 totals 15 residues. Germline-derived CDR1 and CDR2 are SNHLY and FYNNEI. V gave up 7 bases and J gave up 5 bases; unmatched junction bases: 11. The CDR3 sequence is CASKAGLGRGDTQYF. CDR3 DNA: TGTGCCAGCAAGGCGGGACTAGGCCGAGGAGATACGCAGTATTTT.

This clone was picked up one time. The rearrangement joins TRBV9 to TRBJ2-7; possible D gene TRBD2, 6 bases. V was clipped by 3 bases and J by 0 bases, with 16 bases between them. The CDR3 contains 16 residues. Germline V gene lookup returns CDR1 SGDLS and CDR2 YYNGEE. The CDR3 DNA reads TGTGCCAGCAGCGCCCGAGGGGACTCAAGCTCCTACGAGCAGTACTTC. Translation gives CASSARGDSSSYEQYF.

The J gene is TRBJ1-5, the V gene TRBV10-3; D is possibly TRBD1 (5 bases). The V gene lost 3 bases and the J gene lost 6 bases, with 24 bases spanning the gap. The CDR3 is 18 amino acids. CDR1 and CDR2 from the germline V gene are ENHRY and SYGVKD. The CDR3 DNA is TGTGCCATCAGTGACTTCGGTAAGGGGCCGACGGAGGGTCAGCCCCAGCATTTT. Protein: CAISDFGKGPTEGQPQHF.

The chain recombines TRBV5-4 with TRBJ2-1; tentative D call: TRBD2 (6 bases). The germline V gene encodes CDR1 SGHNT and CDR2 YYREEE (reference sequence). The CDR3 has 17 amino acids. The ends were cut back, 0 bases at V and 0 bases at J, with 13 bases in the middle. The CDR3 is CASSLEALAASYNEQFF. The CDR3 DNA reads TGTGCCAGCAGCTTGGAAGCTTTAGCGGCCTCCTACAATGAGCAGTTCTTC.

The chain uses TRBV7-3 and TRBJ1-1, with a weak D call TRBD1 (6 bases). Germline-derived CDR1 and CDR2 are SGHTA and FQGTGA. V gave up 2 bases and J gave up 8 bases, with 12 bases separating them. This CDR3 has 13 residues. The CDR3 nucleotides read TGTGCCAGCAGCTTATCCTCGACAGGCGAAGCTTTCTTT. It is translated as CASSLSSTGEAFF.

Details on this clone: Mismatch with germline at one junction end may stem from a read error. The chain couples TRBV18 to TRBJ1-5; perhaps TRBD1 as D (6 bases). CDR3 length: 14 residues. Per the germline V gene, CDR1 is KGHSH and CDR2 is LQKENI. The CDR3 region has the DNA TGTGCCAGCTCGCCGACAGGAAGCAATCGGCCCCAGCATTTT. It yields the protein CASSPTGSNRPQHF.

This clone was detected only a few times. The chain carries TRBV6-1 and TRBJ1-4; D may be TRBD1 (6 bases). The CDR3 runs 19 residues. V shed 0 bases and J shed 8 bases, with 25 bases lying between them. Germline loops: CDR1 MNHNS, CDR2 SASEGT. CDR3 nucleotides: TGTGCCAGCAGTGAAGCAGAGGTTTGGGCGGGGGCCATTGGAGAAAAACTGTTTTTT. Translation: CASSEAEVWAGAIGEKLFF.

This clone turned up a few times. V gene TRBV6-1 combines with J gene TRBJ2-3; 11 bases map to TRBD2. Germline trimming cut 2 bases from V and 5 bases from J; bases unmatched to any gene: 0. Per germline, CDR1 MNHNS and CDR2 SASEGT. The CDR3 sequence is 14 residues long. The CDR3 loop is CASSELAGGDTQYF. In DNA form, the CDR3 reads TGTGCCAGCAGTGAACTAGCGGGGGGAGATACGCAGTATTTT.

The V gene is TRBV7-9, the J gene TRBJ1-4; D possibly corresponds to TRBD1 (6 bases). V lost 7 bases, J lost 7 bases, and 19 bases lay in between. Germline V CDR1 and CDR2: SEHNR, FQNEAQ (reference sequence). The CDR3 extends over 15 amino acids. CDR3 DNA sequence: TGTGCCAGCACCATCTCAGGGGCAGGCGGTGAAAAACTGTTTTTT. Translation gives CASTISGAGGEKLFF.

This clone is a singleton in its sample. The rearrangement joins TRBV18 to TRBJ2-6; D possibly corresponds to TRBD1 (6 bases). This CDR3 region has 16 residues. Trimming removed 3 bases at V and 2 bases at J, with 11 bases between. Germline CDR1 is KGHSH and CDR2 is LQKENI. The CDR3 region has the DNA TGTGCCAGCTCACCCTTCACAGGGACTGGGGCCAACGTCCTGACTTTC. This codes for CASSPFTGTGANVLTF.

The rearrangement uses TRBV6-4 and TRBJ2-1; D perhaps matches TRBD2 (6 bases). In germline, CDR1 is MRHNA, CDR2 SNTAGT. CDR3 size: 15 residues. Trimming cost V 3 bases and J 0 bases, with 9 bases left between them. CDR3: CASSDMTSSYNEQFF. The DNA of the CDR3 is TGTGCCAGCAGTGATATGACTAGCTCCTACAATGAGCAGTTCTTC.

V and J are TRBV9 and TRBJ1-5; D is perhaps TRBD1 (6 bases). Trimming left V 4 bases short and J 3 bases short, with 11 bases between. CDR3 size: 14 residues. Germline-derived CDR1 and CDR2 are SGDLS and YYNGEE. CDR3 DNA: TGTGCCAGCAGCCAATCAGGGGTCAATCAGCCCCAGCATTTT. It codes for CASSQSGVNQPQHF.

This chain connects TRBV11-2 to TRBJ2-5; TRBD2 agrees at 7 bases. Losses at the gene ends were 5 bases for V and 4 bases for J; bases not matched to a gene: 10. This CDR3 is built from 15 residues. In germline, CDR1 is SGHAT, CDR2 FQNNGV. CDR3 loop: CASSPGGSMSETQYF. The CDR3 bases are TGTGCCAGCAGCCCCGGGGGGTCGATGTCAGAGACCCAGTACTTC. The whole variable domain, filled in from reference TRBV11-2 and TRBJ2-5, reads EAGVAQSPRYKIIEKRQSVAFWCNPISGHATLYWYQQILGQGPKLLIQFQNNGVVDDSQLPKDRFSAERLKGVDSTLKIQPAKLEDSAVYLCASSPGGSMSETQYFGPGTRLLVL.

The V call is TRBV4-3, the J call TRBJ1-2, with a weak D call TRBD1 (5 bases). V lost 0 bases and J lost 9, with 17 bases in between. This CDR3 is 15 amino acids long. CDR1 and CDR2 from the germline V gene are LGHNA and YSLEER. CDR3 sequence: CASSQDRRGEGSYTF. CDR3 DNA: TGCGCCAGCAGCCAAGATAGGAGGGGAGAGGGGAGCTACACCTTC.

This clone was counted between two and nine times. The chain has TRBV6-5 and TRBJ1-5; unclear D gene. Per the germline V gene, CDR1 is MNHEY and CDR2 is SVGAGI. The V and J ends lost 4 bases and 7 bases respectively, with 11 bases between them. This CDR3 spans 13 amino acids. CDR3 sequence reads: CASSSAENQPQHF. The DNA of the CDR3 is TGTGCCAGCAGTTCGGCGGAGAACCAGCCCCAGCATTTT.

The chain employs TRBV4-1 and TRBJ2-3, with 8 nucleotides matching TRBD1. This CDR3 comprises 15 residues. V dropped 4 bases and J dropped 0; count of bases not matched to a gene: 3. Germline V gene sequence: CDR1 MGHRA, CDR2 YSYEKL. The CDR3: CASSLGTGSTDTQYF. The CDR3 DNA reads as TGCGCCAGCAGCCTCGGGACAGGCAGCACAGATACGCAGTATTTT.

The rearrangement uses TRBV29-1 and TRBJ1-5, with a tentative D call TRBD1 (6 bases). The CDR3 has 13 amino acids. The V gene lost 3 bases and the J gene lost 6 bases, with 12 bases spanning the gap. The germline CDR1 and CDR2 sequences are SQVTM and ANQGSEA. CDR3 amino acids: CSVDEGVGQPQHF. The CDR3 coding sequence is TGCAGCGTTGATGAGGGGGTAGGTCAGCCCCAGCATTTT.

The count of this clone is one. The J gene is TRBJ2-7, the V gene TRBV5-6; 7 bases agree with TRBD2. Germline lookup yields CDR1 SGHDT and CDR2 YYEEEE. Germline trimming cut 4 bases from V and 4 bases from J; bases unmatched to any gene: 14. The CDR3 is 16 residues long. The CDR3 region has the DNA TGTGCCAGCAGCCCCGGGTATGGCCAGCGGGGTTACGAGCAGTACTTC. Translating gives CASSPGYGQRGYEQYF. The full variable domain, with the rest looked up from reference TRBV5-6 and TRBJ2-7, is DAGVTQSPTHLIKTRGQQVTLRCSPKSGHDTVSWYQQALGQGPQFIFQYYEEEERQRGNFPDRFSGHQFPNYSSELNVNALLLGDSALYLCASSPGYGQRGYEQYFGPGTRLTVT.

There are a few counts of this clone. This chain uses TRBV5-1 with TRBJ2-7; 7 nucleotides line up with TRBD2. With V trimmed by 4 bases and J by 3 bases, 4 bases remained unmatched. The CDR3 covers 13 residues. CDR1 is SGHRS and CDR2 is YFSETQ in the germline V gene. The CDR3 DNA reads TGCGCCAGCAGCCTGGGGGGGGGCTACGAGCAGTACTTC. It specifies CASSLGGGYEQYF.

The chain recombines TRBV7-9 with TRBJ2-7; D may be TRBD2 (7 bases). CDR1 is SEHNR and CDR2 is FQNEAQ in the germline V gene (reference sequence). V gave up 5 bases and J gave up 4 bases, with 21 bases separating them. CDR3 length equals 16 residues. The CDR3 DNA follows: TGTGCCAGCAGCCCCAAGGTCGGGGGGCTCCTATACGAGCAGTACTTC. Translation: CASSPKVGGLLYEQYF.

The rearrangement links TRBV28 to TRBJ2-3; D is ambiguous. The CDR3 sequence is 16 residues long. Trimming cost V 5 bases and J 2 bases, with 17 bases left between them. CDR1 is MDHEN, CDR2 SYDVKM, per germline. CDR3 protein: CASSGIGSQDTDTQYF. CDR3 DNA sequence: TGTGCCAGCAGTGGCATTGGTAGTCAGGACACAGATACGCAGTATTTT.

The chain uses TRBV6-5 and TRBJ1-2, with TRBD1 identical over 7 bases. From germline, CDR1 is MNHEY and CDR2 SVGAGI. Trimming at V came to 8 bases and at J to 5 bases, leaving 5 bases not matched to a gene. The CDR3 is 12 residues long. Here the CDR3 DNA reads TGTGCCAGCCGGGACAGTGTATATGGCTACACCTTC. The encoded protein is CASRDSVYGYTF.